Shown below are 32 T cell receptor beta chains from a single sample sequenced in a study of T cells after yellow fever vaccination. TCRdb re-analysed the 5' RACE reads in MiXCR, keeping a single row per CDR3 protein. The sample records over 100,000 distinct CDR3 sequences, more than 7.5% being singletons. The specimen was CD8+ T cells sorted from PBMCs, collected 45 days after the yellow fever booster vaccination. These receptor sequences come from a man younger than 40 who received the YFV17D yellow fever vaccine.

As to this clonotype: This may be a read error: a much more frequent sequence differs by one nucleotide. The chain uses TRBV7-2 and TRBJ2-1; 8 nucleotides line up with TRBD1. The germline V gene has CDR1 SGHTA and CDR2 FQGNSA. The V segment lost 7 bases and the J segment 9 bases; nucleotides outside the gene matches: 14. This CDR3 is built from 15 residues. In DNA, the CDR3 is TGTGCCAGCACCCTATTTGAGCAGGGGGCTGGTGAGCAGTTCTTC. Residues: CASTLFEQGAGEQFF.

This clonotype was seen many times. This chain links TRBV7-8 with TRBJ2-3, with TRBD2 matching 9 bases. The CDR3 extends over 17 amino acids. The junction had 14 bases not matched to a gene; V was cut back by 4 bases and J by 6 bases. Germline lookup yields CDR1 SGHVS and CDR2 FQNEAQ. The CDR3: CASSWPYRAGGEDTQYF. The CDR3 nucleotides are TGTGCCAGCAGCTGGCCCTACCGGGCGGGAGGGGAGGATACGCAGTATTTT. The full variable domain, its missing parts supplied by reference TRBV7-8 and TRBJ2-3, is GAGVSQSPRYKVAKRGQDVALRCDPISGHVSLFWYQQALGQGPEFLTYFQNEAQLDKSGLPSDRFFAERPEGSVSTLKIQRTQQEDSAVYLCASSWPYRAGGEDTQYFGPGTRLTVL.

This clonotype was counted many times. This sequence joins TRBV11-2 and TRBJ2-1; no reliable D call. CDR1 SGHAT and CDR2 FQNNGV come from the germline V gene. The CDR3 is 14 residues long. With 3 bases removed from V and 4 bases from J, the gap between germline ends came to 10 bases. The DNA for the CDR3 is TGTGCCAGCAGCTTTGGCAGCTCATACAATGAGCAGTTCTTC. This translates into CASSFGSSYNEQFF.

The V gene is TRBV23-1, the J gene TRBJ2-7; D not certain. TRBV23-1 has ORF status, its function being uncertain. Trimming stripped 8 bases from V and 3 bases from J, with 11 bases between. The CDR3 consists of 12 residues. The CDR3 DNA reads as TGCGCCAGCTCTCGGCCGGACTACGAGCAGTACTTC. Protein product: CASSRPDYEQYF.

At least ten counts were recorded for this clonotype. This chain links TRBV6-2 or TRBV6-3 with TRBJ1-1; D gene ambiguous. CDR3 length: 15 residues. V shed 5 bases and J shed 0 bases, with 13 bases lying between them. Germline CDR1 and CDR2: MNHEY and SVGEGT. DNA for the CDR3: TGTGCCAGCAGTGGTGATTTTAAGATGAACACTGAAGCTTTCTTT. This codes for CASSGDFKMNTEAFF.

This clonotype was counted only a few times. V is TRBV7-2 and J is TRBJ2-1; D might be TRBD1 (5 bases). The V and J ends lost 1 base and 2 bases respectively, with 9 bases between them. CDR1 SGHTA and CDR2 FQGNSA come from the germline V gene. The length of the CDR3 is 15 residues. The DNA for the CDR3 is TGTGCCAGCAGCTTAGGACAGAGCCCCTACAATGAGCAGTTCTTC. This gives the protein CASSLGQSPYNEQFF.

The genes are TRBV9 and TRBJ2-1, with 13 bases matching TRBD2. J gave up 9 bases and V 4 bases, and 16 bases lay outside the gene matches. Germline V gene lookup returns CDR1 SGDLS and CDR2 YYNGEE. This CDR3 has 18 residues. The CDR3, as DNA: TGTGCCAGCAGCCCAACTTTTGTACTAGCGGGAGGGCGGGGTGAGCAGTTCTTC. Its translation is CASSPTFVLAGGRGEQFF. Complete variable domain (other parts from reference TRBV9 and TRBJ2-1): DSGVTQTPKHLITATGQRVTLRCSPRSGDLSVYWYQQSLDQGLQFLIQYYNGEERAKGNILERFSAQQFPDLHSELNLSSLELGDSALYFCASSPTFVLAGGRGEQFFGPGTRLTVL.

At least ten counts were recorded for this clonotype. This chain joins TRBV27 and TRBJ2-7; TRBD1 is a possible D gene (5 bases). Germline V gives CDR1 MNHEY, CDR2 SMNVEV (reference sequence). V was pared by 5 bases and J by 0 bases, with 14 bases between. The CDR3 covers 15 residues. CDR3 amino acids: CASSATVLPSYEQYF. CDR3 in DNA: TGTGCCAGCAGTGCGACAGTTCTCCCCTCCTACGAGCAGTACTTC.

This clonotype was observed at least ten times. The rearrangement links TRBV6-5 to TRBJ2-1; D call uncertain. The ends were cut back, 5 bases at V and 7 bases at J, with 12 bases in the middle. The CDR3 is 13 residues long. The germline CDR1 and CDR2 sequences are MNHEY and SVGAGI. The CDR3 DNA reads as TGTGCCAGCAGTCTTCTCCATGCTAATGAGCAGTTCTTC. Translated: CASSLLHANEQFF.

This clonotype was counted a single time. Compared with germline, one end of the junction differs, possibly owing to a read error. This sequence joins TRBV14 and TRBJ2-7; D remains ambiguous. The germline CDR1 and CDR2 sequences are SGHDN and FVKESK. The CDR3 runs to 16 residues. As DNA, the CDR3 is TGTGCCAGCAGCCAAGATCTGGGATCCAGCATCTACAAGCAGTACTTC. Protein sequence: CASSQDLGSSIYKQYF.

DNA of the CDR3: TGTGCCAGTAGTGGGCTCCGGGACAGGGTCTACGAGCAGTACTTC. Encoded protein: CASSGLRDRVYEQYF. The gene calls are TRBV19 and TRBJ2-7, with TRBD1 matching 9 bases. V shed 5 bases, J shed 3 bases, and the junction held 8 bases outside the gene matches. The CDR3 is 15 amino acids. Per germline, CDR1 LNHDA and CDR2 SQIVND (reference sequence).

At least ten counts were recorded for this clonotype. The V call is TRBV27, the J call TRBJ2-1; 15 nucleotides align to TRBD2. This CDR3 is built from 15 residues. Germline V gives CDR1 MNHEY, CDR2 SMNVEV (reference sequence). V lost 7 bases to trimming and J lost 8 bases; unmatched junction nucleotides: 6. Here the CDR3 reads CASTLGLAGGHEQFF. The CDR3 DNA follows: TGTGCCAGCACTTTGGGACTAGCGGGAGGTCATGAGCAGTTCTTC.

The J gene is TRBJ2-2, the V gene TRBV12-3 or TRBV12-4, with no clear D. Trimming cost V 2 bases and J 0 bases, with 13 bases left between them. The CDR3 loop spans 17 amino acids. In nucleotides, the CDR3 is TGTGCCAGCAGTTTATCCGATCGGTACCCGAACACCGGGGAGCTGTTTTTT. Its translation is CASSLSDRYPNTGELFF.

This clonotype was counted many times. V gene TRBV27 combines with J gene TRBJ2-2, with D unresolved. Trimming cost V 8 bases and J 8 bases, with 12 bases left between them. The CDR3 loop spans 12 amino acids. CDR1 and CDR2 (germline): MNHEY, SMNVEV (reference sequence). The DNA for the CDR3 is TGTGCCAGCTCCCTTATAGGGGGGGAGCTGTTTTTT. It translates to CASSLIGGELFF.

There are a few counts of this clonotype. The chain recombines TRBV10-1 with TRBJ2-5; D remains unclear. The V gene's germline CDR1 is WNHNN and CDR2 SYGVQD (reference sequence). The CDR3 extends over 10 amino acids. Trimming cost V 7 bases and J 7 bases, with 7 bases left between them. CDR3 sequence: CASNYGTQYF. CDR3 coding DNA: TGCGCCAGCAATTACGGGACCCAGTACTTC.

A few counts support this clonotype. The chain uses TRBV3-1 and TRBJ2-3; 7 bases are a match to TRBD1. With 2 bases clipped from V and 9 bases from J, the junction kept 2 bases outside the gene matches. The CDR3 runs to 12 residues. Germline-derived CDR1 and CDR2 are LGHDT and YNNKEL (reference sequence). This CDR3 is CASSQRGQTQYF. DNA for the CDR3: TGTGCCAGCAGCCAAAGGGGGCAGACGCAGTATTTT.

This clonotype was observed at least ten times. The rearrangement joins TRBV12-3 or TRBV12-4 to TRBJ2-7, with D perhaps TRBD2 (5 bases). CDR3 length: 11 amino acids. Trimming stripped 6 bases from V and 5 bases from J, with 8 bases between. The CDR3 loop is CASSHGDEQYF. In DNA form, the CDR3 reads TGTGCCAGCAGCCACGGGGACGAGCAGTACTTC.

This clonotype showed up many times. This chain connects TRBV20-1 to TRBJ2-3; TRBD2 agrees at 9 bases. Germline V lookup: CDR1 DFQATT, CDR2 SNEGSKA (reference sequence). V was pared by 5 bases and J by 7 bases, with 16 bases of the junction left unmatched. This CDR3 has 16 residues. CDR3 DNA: TGCAGTGCTGATCGAGGGCTAGCGGGAATTCGGCATACGCAGTATTTT. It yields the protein CSADRGLAGIRHTQYF.

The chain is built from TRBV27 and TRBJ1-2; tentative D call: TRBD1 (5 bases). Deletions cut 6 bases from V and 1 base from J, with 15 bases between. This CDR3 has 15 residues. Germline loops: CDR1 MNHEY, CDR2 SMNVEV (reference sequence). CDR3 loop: CASSPGHTFNYGYTF. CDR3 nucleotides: TGTGCCAGCAGCCCTGGACATACGTTTAACTATGGCTACACCTTC.

CDR3 sequence (DNA): TGTGCCAGCAGCTATCCCCTTAGGGGGACTAGCGGGAGAGATCCCGGGGAGCTGTTTTTT. Amino acid sequence: CASSYPLRGTSGRDPGELFF. The genes are TRBV6-2 or TRBV6-3 and TRBJ2-2; 14 nucleotides line up with TRBD2. V lost 6 bases, J lost 6 bases, and 18 bases stayed unmatched. CDR1 MNHEY and CDR2 SVGEGT come from the germline V gene. The CDR3 totals 20 residues.

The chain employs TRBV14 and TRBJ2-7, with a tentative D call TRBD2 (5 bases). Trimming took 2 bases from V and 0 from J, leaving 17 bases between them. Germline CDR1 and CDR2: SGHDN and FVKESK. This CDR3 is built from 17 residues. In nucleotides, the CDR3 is TGTGCCAGCAGCCAAACTAGTAATCCATTTAGCTCCTACGAGCAGTACTTC. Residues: CASSQTSNPFSSYEQYF.

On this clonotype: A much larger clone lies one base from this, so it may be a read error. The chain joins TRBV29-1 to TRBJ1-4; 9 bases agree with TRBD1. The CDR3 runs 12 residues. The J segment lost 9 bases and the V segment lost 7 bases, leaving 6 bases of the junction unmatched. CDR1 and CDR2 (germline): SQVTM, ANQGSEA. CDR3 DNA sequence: TGCAGCGCTGGACAGGGGTGGAAAAAACTGTTTTTT. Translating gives CSAGQGWKKLFF.

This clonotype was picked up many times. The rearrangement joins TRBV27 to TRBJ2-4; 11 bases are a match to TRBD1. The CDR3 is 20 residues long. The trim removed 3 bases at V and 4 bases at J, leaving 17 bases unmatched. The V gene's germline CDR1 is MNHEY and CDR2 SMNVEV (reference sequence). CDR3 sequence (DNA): TGTGCCAGCAGTTTCTCACCGGGACAGGGGGTCGGCGGACCTAAAAACATTCAGTACTTC. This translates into CASSFSPGQGVGGPKNIQYF.

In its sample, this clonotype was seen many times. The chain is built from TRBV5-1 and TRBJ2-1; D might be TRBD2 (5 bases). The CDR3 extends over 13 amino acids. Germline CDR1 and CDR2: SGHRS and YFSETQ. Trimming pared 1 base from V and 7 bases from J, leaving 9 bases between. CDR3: CASSLYGVNEQFF. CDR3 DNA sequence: TGCGCCAGCAGCTTGTACGGGGTTAATGAGCAGTTCTTC. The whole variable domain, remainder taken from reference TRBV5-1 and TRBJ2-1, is KAGVTQTPRYLIKTRGQQVTLSCSPISGHRSVSWYQQTPGQGLQFLFEYFSETQRNKGNFPGRFSGRQFSNSRSEMNVSTLELGDSALYLCASSLYGVNEQFFGPGTRLTVL.

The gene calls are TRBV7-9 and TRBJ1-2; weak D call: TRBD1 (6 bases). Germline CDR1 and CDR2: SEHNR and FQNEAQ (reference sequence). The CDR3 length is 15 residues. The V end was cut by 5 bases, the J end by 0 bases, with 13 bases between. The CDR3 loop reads CASSLGQFPNYGYTF. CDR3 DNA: TGTGCCAGCAGCCTAGGACAGTTTCCTAACTATGGCTACACCTTC.

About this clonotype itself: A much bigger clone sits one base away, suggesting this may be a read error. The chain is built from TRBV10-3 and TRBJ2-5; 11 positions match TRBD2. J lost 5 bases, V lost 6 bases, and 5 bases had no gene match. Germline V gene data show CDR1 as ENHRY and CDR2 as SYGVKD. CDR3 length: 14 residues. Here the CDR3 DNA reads TGTGCCATCAGCACACTAGCGGGAGATGAGACCCAGTACTTC. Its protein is CAISTLAGDETQYF.

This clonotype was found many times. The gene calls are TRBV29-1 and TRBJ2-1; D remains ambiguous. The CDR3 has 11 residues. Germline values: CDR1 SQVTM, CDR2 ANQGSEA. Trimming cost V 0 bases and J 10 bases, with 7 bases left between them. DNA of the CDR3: TGCAGCGTTGAAGACCCCGAAGAGCAGTTCTTC. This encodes CSVEDPEEQFF.

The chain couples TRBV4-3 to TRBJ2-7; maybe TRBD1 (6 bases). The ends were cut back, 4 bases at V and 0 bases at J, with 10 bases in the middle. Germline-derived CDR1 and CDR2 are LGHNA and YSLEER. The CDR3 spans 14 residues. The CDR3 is CASSPAGDSYEQYF. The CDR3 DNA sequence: TGCGCCAGCAGCCCAGCAGGGGACTCCTACGAGCAGTACTTC.

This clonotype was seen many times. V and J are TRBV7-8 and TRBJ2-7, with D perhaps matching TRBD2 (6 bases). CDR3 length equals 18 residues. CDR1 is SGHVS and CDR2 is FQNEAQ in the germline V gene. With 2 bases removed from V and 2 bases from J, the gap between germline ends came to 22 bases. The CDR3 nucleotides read TGTGCCAGCAGCTTATCCGCTCAGAGGAGGGAGGACGCCTACGAGCAGTACTTC. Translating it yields CASSLSAQRREDAYEQYF.

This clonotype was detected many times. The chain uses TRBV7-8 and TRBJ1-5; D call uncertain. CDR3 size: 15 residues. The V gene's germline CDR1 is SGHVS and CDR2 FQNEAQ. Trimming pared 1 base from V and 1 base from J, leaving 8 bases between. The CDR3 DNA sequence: TGTGCCAGCAGCTTAGTATGGGGAAGCAATCAGCCCCAGCATTTT. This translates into CASSLVWGSNQPQHF.

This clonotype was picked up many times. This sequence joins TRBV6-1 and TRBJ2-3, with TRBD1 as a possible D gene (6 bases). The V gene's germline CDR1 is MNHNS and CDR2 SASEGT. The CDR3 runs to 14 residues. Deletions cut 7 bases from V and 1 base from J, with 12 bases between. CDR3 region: CASKTGWGTDTQYF. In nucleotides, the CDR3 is TGTGCCAGCAAAACAGGGTGGGGCACAGATACGCAGTATTTT.

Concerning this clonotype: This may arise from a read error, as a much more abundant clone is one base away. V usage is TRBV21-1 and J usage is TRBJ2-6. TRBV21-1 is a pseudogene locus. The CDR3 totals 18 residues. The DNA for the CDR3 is TGTGCCAGCAGCAAAGGGCGAGGACAGAGCTCTGGGGCCAAAGTCCTGACTTTC. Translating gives CASSKGRGQSSGAKVLTF.